The 32 T cell receptor beta chains given below trace back to one sample, sequenced in a study of beta chain features in type 1 diabetes. Study-level findings and limits: Type 1 diabetes patients had moderately but significantly shorter TCRB CDR3s in all four CD4+ subsets.

These receptors' targets are unknown. All of the isolated RNA was reverse transcribed, so expressed TCRB transcripts were sequenced. TCRdb keeps only in-frame clones here, not all; method: immunoSEQ multiplex PCR. This table has 300,000 to 350,000 clones, roughly 13% appearing once. The specimen sequenced was naive CD4+ T cells from blood. The receptors derive from a woman aged 18-30 years with type 1 diabetes.

The CDR3 nucleotides are TGCGCCAGCAGCTTGGTGGGACTAGCGGGAATTGGCAATGAGCAGTTCTTC. Protein product: CASSLVGLAGIGNEQFF. The gene calls are TRBV5-1 and TRBJ2-1; 13 nucleotides match TRBD2. Germline assignment: CDR1 SGHRS and CDR2 YFSETQ. CDR3 length: 17 amino acids. Germline trimming cut 0 bases from V and 6 bases from J; bases unmatched to any gene: 6.

In this sample, this clone turned up a few times. The CDR3 nucleotides are TGTGCCAGCAGCACCCACAGGGACCCTGGGGCCAACGTCCTGACTTTC. The encoded protein is CASSTHRDPGANVLTF. The rearrangement links TRBV7-9 to TRBJ2-6; D may be TRBD1 (6 bases). V lost 5 bases and J 2 bases, leaving 13 bases between the germline ends. Germline-derived CDR1 and CDR2 are SEHNR and FQNEAQ (reference sequence). The length of the CDR3 is 16 residues.

The chain combines TRBV7-2 with TRBJ2-3; TRBD1 matches 12 bases. The CDR3 runs to 15 residues. CDR1 and CDR2 from the germline V gene are SGHTA and FQGNSA. V lost 3 bases and J lost 6; bases outside the gene matches: 4. DNA of the CDR3: TGTGCCAGCAGCTTGGGACAGGGGGCTTCGGATACGCAGTATTTT. It is translated as CASSLGQGASDTQYF.

Only a few counts were recorded for this clone. The chain is built from TRBV30 and TRBJ2-3, with a weak D call TRBD2 (6 bases). CDR1 is GTSNPN, CDR2 SVGIG, per germline (reference sequence). The V end lost 4 bases, the J end lost 6 bases, and 14 bases lay between the germline ends. The CDR3 has 13 amino acids. The CDR3 region has the DNA TGTGCCTGGAATGCAGGAGGGGCGGATACGCAGTATTTT. Translation: CAWNAGGADTQYF.

In this sample, this clone turned up a few times. The chain couples TRBV21-1 to TRBJ2-3; no DNA check was done on the table's D call, TRBD2. TRBV21-1 is a recognized pseudogene. The length of the CDR3 is 16 residues. CDR3 in amino acids: CASTLLAGGPSDTQYF. CDR3 nucleotide sequence: TGTGCCAGCACCTTACTAGCGGGAGGGCCGTCAGATACGCAGTATTTT.

DNA for the CDR3: TGTGCCAGCTCACTTACGGTAGCGGGAGGTTCCGCGCAGTATTTT. Its translation is CASSLTVAGGSAQYF. The rearrangement uses TRBV18 and TRBJ2-3; 10 positions agree with TRBD2. Unmatched junction bases numbered 11, after V lost 4 bases and J lost 10 bases. Per the germline V gene, CDR1 is KGHSH and CDR2 is LQKENI. CDR3 length: 15 amino acids.

The chain joins TRBV7-9 to TRBJ1-1, with 8 nucleotides matching TRBD1. This CDR3 spans 17 amino acids. Looked up from germline, CDR1 is SEHNR and CDR2 is FQNEAQ (reference sequence). The V and J ends lost 5 bases and 1 base, in that order; junction bases with no gene match: 12. CDR3 in DNA: TGTGCCAGCAGCCTCTCGGCCGGGACAGGCTGGAACACTGAAGCTTTCTTT. Translating gives CASSLSAGTGWNTEAFF.

This clone was counted between two and nine times. The chain carries TRBV7-9 and TRBJ2-2; unclear D gene. CDR1 is SEHNR, CDR2 FQNEAQ, per germline (reference sequence). The CDR3 loop spans 12 amino acids. V was cut by 5 bases and J by 3 bases, with 4 bases left in between. In DNA form, the CDR3 reads TGTGCCAGCAGCGAGTACACCGGGGAGCTGTTTTTT. It yields the protein CASSEYTGELFF.

The gene calls are TRBV29-1 and TRBJ1-1; no clear D. Per the germline V gene, CDR1 is SQVTM and CDR2 is ANQGSEA. The CDR3 consists of 14 residues. With 4 bases removed from V and 1 base from J, the gap between germline ends came to 13 bases. CDR3 bases: TGCAGCGTTGGAAGAGTGCGGGGGAACACTGAAGCTTTCTTT. Translating gives CSVGRVRGNTEAFF. Full variable domain (rest looked up from reference TRBV29-1 and TRBJ1-1): SAVISQKPSRDICQRGTSLTIQCQVDSQVTMMFWYRQQPGQSLTLIATANQGSEATYESGFVIDKFPISRPNLTFSTLTVSNMSPEDSSIYLCSVGRVRGNTEAFFGQGTRLTVV.

The table lists this clone with a few counts. The rearrangement uses TRBV5-1 and TRBJ2-7; possibly TRBD2 for D (7 bases). Germline CDR1 reads SGHRS; CDR2 reads YFSETQ. V lost 0 bases and J lost 4, with 14 bases in between. The CDR3 contains 15 residues. CDR3 sequence reads: CASSLVGGLIYEQYF. The CDR3 DNA follows: TGCGCCAGCAGCTTGGTAGGGGGACTAATATACGAGCAGTACTTC.

The chain uses TRBV18 and TRBJ1-1, with TRBD1 as a possible D gene (6 bases). The CDR3 sequence is 15 residues long. V lost 4 bases to trimming and J lost 0 bases, with 12 bases between them. Germline V lookup: CDR1 KGHSH, CDR2 LQKENI. In nucleotides, the CDR3 is TGTGCCAGCTCACTAATGACAGGCCTGAACACTGAAGCTTTCTTT. Protein sequence: CASSLMTGLNTEAFF.

There are a few counts of this clone. The chain joins TRBV28 to TRBJ2-1; D gene uncertain. The V end was cut by 6 bases, the J end by 6 bases, with 9 bases between. The CDR3 runs to 12 residues. Germline V lookup: CDR1 MDHEN, CDR2 SYDVKM. As DNA, the CDR3 is TGTGCCAGCAGCTACTCTAGCAATGAGCAGTTCTTC. This codes for CASSYSSNEQFF. Complete variable domain (other parts from reference TRBV28 and TRBJ2-1): DVKVTQSSRYLVKRTGEKVFLECVQDMDHENMFWYRQDPGLGLRLIYFSYDVKMKEKGDIPEGYSVSREKKERFSLILESASTNQTSMYLCASSYSSNEQFFGPGTRLTVL.

V and J are TRBV5-1 and TRBJ2-7; possible D gene TRBD2, 6 bases. The CDR3 covers 13 residues. The germline V and J ends were trimmed by 4 bases and 1 base, with 9 bases remaining between them. Germline CDR1 is SGHRS and CDR2 is YFSETQ. CDR3 coding DNA: TGCGCCAGCAGCAAGGGACTTTCCTACGAGCAGTACTTC. This encodes CASSKGLSYEQYF.

This clone was seen only a few times. The CDR3 coding sequence is TGCAGCGTTGAATTGAGCGGGCTAAGCTCCTACGAGCAGTACTTC. It yields the protein CSVELSGLSSYEQYF. This sequence joins TRBV29-1 and TRBJ2-7, with D possibly TRBD2 on 6 matching bases. This CDR3 has 15 residues. V lost 2 bases and J lost 0, with 14 bases in between. Germline V lookup: CDR1 SQVTM, CDR2 ANQGSEA.

This clone was seen a handful of times. The rearrangement joins TRBV19 to TRBJ2-1; TRBD2 is a possible D gene (6 bases). The germline V gene encodes CDR1 LNHDA and CDR2 SQIVND (reference sequence). This CDR3 is built from 17 residues. V was trimmed by 5 bases and J by 3 bases, leaving 20 bases between them. DNA of the CDR3: TGTGCCAGTAGTCGGGGAGGTGGGGGAGTCGACTACAATGAGCAGTTCTTC. This gives the protein CASSRGGGGVDYNEQFF.

This clone came up a few times. V gene TRBV5-4 combines with J gene TRBJ2-3; D uncertain. V lost 6 bases and J lost 0, with 8 bases in between. This CDR3 region has 13 residues. The germline V gene has CDR1 SGHNT and CDR2 YYREEE (reference sequence). As DNA, the CDR3 is TGTGCCAGCACCGAGGTTAGCACAGATACGCAGTATTTT. Protein sequence: CASTEVSTDTQYF.

This clone has only a few counts. This chain uses TRBV5-1 with TRBJ2-3; 8 bases line up with TRBD1. The germline CDR1 and CDR2 sequences are SGHRS and YFSETQ. This CDR3 is built from 19 residues. The trim removed 0 bases at V and 0 bases at J, leaving 12 bases unmatched. CDR3 in DNA: TGCGCCAGCAGCTTGGCTCCCACATCAGGGGGCGTGAGCACAGATACGCAGTATTTT. Protein: CASSLAPTSGGVSTDTQYF.

This clone appeared a few times. The rearrangement links TRBV7-9 to TRBJ2-3; 8 positions agree with TRBD2. The CDR3 is 16 residues long. CDR1 is SEHNR, CDR2 FQNEAQ, per germline (reference sequence). Germline trimming cut 6 bases from V and 3 bases from J; bases unmatched to any gene: 11. Here the CDR3 reads CASSRTPGLETDTQYF. The CDR3 bases are TGTGCCAGCAGTCGTACGCCGGGACTAGAGACAGATACGCAGTATTTT.

This clone was observed a handful of times. The chain joins TRBV7-2 to TRBJ2-5; possibly TRBD2 for D (5 bases). V was pared by 8 bases and J by 6 bases, with 13 bases between. The CDR3 contains 12 residues. The germline V gene encodes CDR1 SGHTA and CDR2 FQGNSA. CDR3 bases: TGTGCCAGCGCCAAGGAGGTACAGACCCAGTACTTC. Its protein product is CASAKEVQTQYF. The full variable domain, its missing parts supplied by reference TRBV7-2 and TRBJ2-5, is GAGVSQSPSNKVTEKGKDVELRCDPISGHTALYWYRQSLGQGLEFLIYFQGNSAPDKSGLPSDRFSAERTGGSVSTLTIQRTQQEDSAVYLCASAKEVQTQYFGPGTRLLVL.

The chain employs TRBV10-2 and TRBJ1-2, with D maybe TRBD1 (5 bases). V was shortened by 8 bases and J by 4 bases, with 11 bases between the two germline ends. CDR1 is WSHSY and CDR2 is SAAADI in the germline V gene. The CDR3 extends over 12 amino acids. CDR3 residues: CASQDGGYGYTF. In DNA form, the CDR3 reads TGCGCCAGCCAAGACGGGGGCTATGGCTACACCTTC.

This clone has just a few counts. V and J are TRBV7-2 and TRBJ2-5; 7 bases map to TRBD1. From germline, CDR1 is SGHTA and CDR2 FQGNSA. V shed 5 bases and J 5 bases; nucleotides not matched to a gene: 8. There are 14 residues in the CDR3. CDR3 in DNA: TGTGCCAGCAGCCCAACGACAGGGTCGGAGACCCAGTACTTC. Its translation is CASSPTTGSETQYF.

The V call is TRBV11-2, the J call TRBJ2-1, with D perhaps matching TRBD2 (5 bases). Germline CDR1 SGHAT, CDR2 FQNNGV. The ends were cut back, 10 bases at V and 3 bases at J, with 13 bases in the middle. This CDR3 is built from 13 residues. The CDR3 DNA sequence: TGTGCCACCTCGAACCGGGACTACAATGAGCAGTTCTTC. Amino acid sequence: CATSNRDYNEQFF.

This clone was seen a few times. J is TRBJ2-3 and V is TRBV25-1; possibly TRBD2 for D (6 bases). Germline V gene sequence: CDR1 MGHDK, CDR2 SYGVNS. CDR3 length equals 13 residues. With 7 bases removed from V and 3 bases from J, the gap between germline ends came to 11 bases. CDR3 sequence reads: CASTLAGTDTQYF. The CDR3 nucleotides read TGTGCCAGCACCCTGGCGGGAACAGATACGCAGTATTTT.

This clone was detected only a few times. The chain carries TRBV7-3 and TRBJ2-2; possible D gene TRBD2, 5 bases. CDR1 and CDR2 (germline): SGHTA, FQGTGA. The V end was cut by 4 bases, the J end by 6 bases, with 15 bases between. This CDR3 contains 15 residues. CDR3 residues: CASSSTPAGAGELFF. The CDR3 coding sequence is TGTGCCAGCAGCTCAACGCCGGCCGGGGCCGGGGAGCTGTTTTTT.

This clone came up a few times. This sequence joins TRBV5-6 and TRBJ2-1; no clear D. CDR1 is SGHDT and CDR2 is YYEEEE in the germline V gene. The length of the CDR3 is 13 residues. V was cut by 4 bases and J by 10 bases, with 15 bases left in between. The CDR3: CASSPEPRGEQFF. Here the CDR3 DNA reads TGTGCCAGCAGCCCCGAACCCAGAGGCGAGCAGTTCTTC.

The chain carries TRBV6-6 and TRBJ2-2; 11 positions agree with TRBD2. Trimming took 10 bases from V and 2 from J; bases not matched to a gene: 3. Per germline, CDR1 MNHNY and CDR2 SVGAGI (reference sequence). This CDR3 region has 14 residues. CDR3 DNA sequence: TGTGCCATCGGGACTAGCGGAAACACCGGGGAGCTGTTTTTT. Its translation: CAIGTSGNTGELFF.

The chain employs TRBV14 and TRBJ2-5, with 7 bases that match TRBD2. The CDR3 is 15 amino acids. The ends lost 6 bases at V and 4 bases at J; junction bases unmatched: 11. CDR1 is SGHDN and CDR2 is FVKESK in the germline V gene. In DNA, the CDR3 is TGTGCCAGCAGTCGCGCAGCGGGACGGGGAGAGACCCAGTACTTC. Encoded protein: CASSRAAGRGETQYF.

The V call is TRBV5-6, the J call TRBJ2-3; a weak D match, TRBD1 (5 bases). Per germline, CDR1 SGHDT and CDR2 YYEEEE. The CDR3 is 14 residues long. The V gene lost 0 bases and the J gene lost 6 bases, with 11 bases spanning the gap. The CDR3 is CASSLGQLTDTQYF. CDR3 nucleotide sequence: TGTGCCAGCAGCTTGGGACAGCTAACGGATACGCAGTATTTT.

The chain carries TRBV18 and TRBJ2-3, with D possibly being TRBD1 (6 bases). This CDR3 contains 19 residues. The germline CDR1 and CDR2 sequences are KGHSH and LQKENI. Trimming took 3 bases from V and 2 from J, leaving 24 bases between them. The DNA for the CDR3 is TGTGCCAGCTCACCTCAACAGGGCGTAGGGGTGGCGATCACAGATACGCAGTATTTT. This translates into CASSPQQGVGVAITDTQYF.

In this sample, this clone turned up a few times. The chain links TRBV7-2 to TRBJ2-1; no definite D call. Per germline, CDR1 SGHTA and CDR2 FQGNSA. V was shortened by 5 bases and J by 4 bases, with 6 bases between the two germline ends. CDR3 length equals 12 residues. The CDR3 spells CASSRSYNEQFF. In nucleotides, the CDR3 is TGTGCCAGCAGCCGGAGTTACAATGAGCAGTTCTTC.

The chain carries TRBV30 and TRBJ2-1, with 10 bases fitting TRBD2. The junction had 18 bases not matched to a gene; V was cut back by 1 base and J by 0 bases. The CDR3 runs to 21 residues. Germline assignment: CDR1 GTSNPN and CDR2 SVGIG (reference sequence). The CDR3 bases are TGTGCCTGGAGTGGAAGGTTGCTGGGTCTAGCGGGAGAAGGCTCCTACAATGAGCAGTTCTTC. Amino acid sequence: CAWSGRLLGLAGEGSYNEQFF.

This clone was seen only a few times. The chain is built from TRBV5-1 and TRBJ2-1; 8 bases agree with TRBD2. Germline lookup yields CDR1 SGHRS and CDR2 YFSETQ. The CDR3 is 16 amino acids. Trimming removed 4 bases from V and 3 bases from J; junction bases left unmatched: 9. The CDR3 DNA is TGCGCCAGCAGCCCAAAGCGGGAGAGGTACTACAATGAGCAGTTCTTC. It specifies CASSPKRERYYNEQFF.